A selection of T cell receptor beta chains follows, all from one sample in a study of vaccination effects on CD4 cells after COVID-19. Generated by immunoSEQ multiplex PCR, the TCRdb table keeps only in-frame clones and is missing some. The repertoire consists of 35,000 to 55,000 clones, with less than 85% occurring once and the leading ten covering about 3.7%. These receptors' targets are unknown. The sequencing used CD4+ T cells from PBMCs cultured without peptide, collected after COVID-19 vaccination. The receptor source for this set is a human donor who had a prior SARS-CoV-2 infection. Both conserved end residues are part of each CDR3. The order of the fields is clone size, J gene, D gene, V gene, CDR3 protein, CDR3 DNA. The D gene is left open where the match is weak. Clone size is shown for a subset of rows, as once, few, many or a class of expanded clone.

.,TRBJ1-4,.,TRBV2,CASSGTPTNEKLFF,TGTGCCAGCAGTGGGACCCCAACTAATGAAAAACTGTTTTTT
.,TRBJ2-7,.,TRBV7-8,CASSLGGRGYEQYF,TGTGCCAGCAGCTTAGGCGGCAGGGGCTACGAGCAGTACTTC
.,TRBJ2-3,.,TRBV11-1,CASSLGGRADTQYF,TGTGCCAGCAGCTTGGGGGGTAGGGCAGATACGCAGTATTTT
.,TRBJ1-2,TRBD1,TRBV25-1,CASQGQVNYGYTF,TGTGCCAGTCAGGGACAGGTGAACTATGGCTACACCTTC
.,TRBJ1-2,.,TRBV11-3,CASSLEGRGGNYGYTF,TGTGCCAGCAGCTTAGAGGGCAGGGGTGGTAACTATGGCTACACCTTC
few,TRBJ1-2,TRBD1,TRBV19,CASWDRINYGYTF,TGTGCCAGTTGGGACAGAATTAACTATGGCTACACCTTC
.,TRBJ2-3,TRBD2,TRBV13,CASTQRLAGGQDTQYF,TGTGCCAGCACCCAGCGACTAGCGGGGGGGCAAGATACGCAGTATTTT
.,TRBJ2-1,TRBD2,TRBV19,CASRSLAGIFNEQFF,TGTGCCAGTCGGAGTCTAGCGGGGATCTTCAATGAGCAGTTCTTC
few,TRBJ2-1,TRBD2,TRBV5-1,CASIPGTSGLSEQFF,TGCGCCAGCATCCCCGGGACTAGCGGTCTGAGTGAGCAGTTCTTC
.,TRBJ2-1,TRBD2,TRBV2,CASTLLAGAYEQFF,TGTGCCAGCACTCTGTTAGCGGGAGCCTATGAGCAGTTCTTC
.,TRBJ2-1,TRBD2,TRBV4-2,CASSQDFGLADYNEQFF,TGTGCCAGCAGCCAAGATTTTGGGCTAGCGGATTACAATGAGCAGTTCTTC
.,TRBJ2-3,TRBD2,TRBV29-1,CSPGLAGTTRLTDTQYF,TGCAGTCCAGGACTAGCGGGAACTACCCGACTCACAGATACGCAGTATTTT
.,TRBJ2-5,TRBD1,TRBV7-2,CASSLGWPGQGQETQYF,TGTGCCAGCAGCCTAGGGTGGCCGGGACAGGGGCAAGAGACCCAGTACTTC
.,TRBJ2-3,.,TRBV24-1,CAVSPGGTDTQYF,TGTGCCGTATCCCCGGGAGGCACAGATACGCAGTATTTT
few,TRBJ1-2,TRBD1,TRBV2,CARTGTGALYTF,TGTGCCAGAACCGGGACAGGGGCCCTTTACACCTTC
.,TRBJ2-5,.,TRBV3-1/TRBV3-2,CASSQAGGEETQYF,TGTGCCAGCAGCCAAGCCGGCGGAGAAGAGACCCAGTACTTC
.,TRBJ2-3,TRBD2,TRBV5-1,CASSLGTSGTDTQYF,TGCGCCAGCAGCTTGGGGACTAGCGGCACAGATACGCAGTATTTT
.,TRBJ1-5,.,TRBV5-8,CASSDLKGQSNQPQHF,TGTGCCAGCAGCGATCTAAAAGGGCAGTCGAATCAGCCCCAGCATTTT
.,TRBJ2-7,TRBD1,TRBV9,CASSVAGQSYEQYF,TGTGCCAGCAGCGTAGCGGGACAGTCCTACGAGCAGTACTTC
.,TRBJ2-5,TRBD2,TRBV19,CASSRVRGEGFLETQYF,TGTGCCAGTAGTCGTGTAAGAGGGGAGGGCTTCTTAGAGACCCAGTACTTC
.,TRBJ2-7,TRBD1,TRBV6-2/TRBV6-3,CASSYSDGQGPYEQYF,TGTGCCAGCAGTTACTCGGACGGACAGGGACCCTACGAGCAGTACTTC
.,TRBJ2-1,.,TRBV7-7,CASSPRFGLAEVSNEQFF,TGTGCTAGCAGCCCCCGCTTTGGTTTAGCGGAGGTCTCCAATGAGCAGTTCTTC
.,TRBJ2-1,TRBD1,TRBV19,CASSRKGQGLFF,TGTGCCAGTAGCAGGAAGGGACAGGGTCTGTTCTTC
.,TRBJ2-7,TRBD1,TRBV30,CAWSSGTGVYEQYF,TGTGCCTGGAGCTCTGGGACAGGGGTTTACGAGCAGTACTTC
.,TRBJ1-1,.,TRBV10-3,CAISESDTEAFF,TGTGCCATCAGTGAGTCCGACACTGAAGCTTTCTTT
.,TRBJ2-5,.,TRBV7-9,CASSLGAGEGTQYF,TGTGCCAGCAGCTTAGGGGCAGGGGAGGGGACCCAGTACTTC
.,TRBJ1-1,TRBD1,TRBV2,CASSTAGGTEAFF,TGTGCCAGCAGTACGGCAGGGGGCACTGAAGCTTTCTTT
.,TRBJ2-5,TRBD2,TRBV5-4,CASSPGTSGGTETQYF,TGTGCCAGCAGCCCAGGGACTAGCGGGGGGACGGAGACCCAGTACTTC
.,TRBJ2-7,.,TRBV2,CASSPELDRLRLSGQYF,TGTGCCAGCAGCCCAGAGTTAGACAGGCTCCGTCTTTCAGGGCAGTACTTC
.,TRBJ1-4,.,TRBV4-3,CASSQDRAGTNEKLFF,TGCGCCAGCAGCCAAGATAGGGCCGGTACTAATGAAAAACTGTTTTTT
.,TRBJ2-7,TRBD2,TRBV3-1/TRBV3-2,CASSPHSGGAWEQYF,TGTGCCAGCAGCCCCCATAGCGGGGGGGCGTGGGAGCAGTACTTC
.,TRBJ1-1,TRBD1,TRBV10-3,CAIRTQGSGTEAFF,TGTGCCATCAGGACACAGGGGTCGGGCACTGAAGCTTTCTTT
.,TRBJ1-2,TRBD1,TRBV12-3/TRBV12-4,CASSPGTGLVNAF,TGTGCCAGCAGTCCCGGGACAGGGCTCGTTAATGCCTTC
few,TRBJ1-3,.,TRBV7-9,CASSSRKTADATNTIYF,TGTGCCAGCAGCTCGCGAAAGACAGCAGACGCTACAAACACCATATATTTT
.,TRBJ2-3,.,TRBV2,CASRTGPVSYF,TGTGCCAGCAGGACCGGGCCAGTTTCGTATTTT
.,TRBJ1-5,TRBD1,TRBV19,CASSWTGYDQPQHF,TGTGCCAGTAGTTGGACAGGGTACGATCAGCCCCAGCATTTT
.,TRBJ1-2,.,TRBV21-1,CASSKVFRSQGAGRYGYTF,TGTGCCAGCAGCAAAGTGTTTCGGAGTCAGGGGGCAGGGCGCTATGGCTACACCTTC
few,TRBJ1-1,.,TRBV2,CASGPYTEAFF,TGTGCCAGCGGTCCTTACACTGAAGCTTTCTTT
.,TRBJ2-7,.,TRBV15,CATSSTKGAQYF,TGTGCCACCAGTTCTACAAAAGGGGCACAGTACTTC
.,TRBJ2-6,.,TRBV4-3,CASSSQLQGSGANVLTF,TGCGCCAGCAGCTCCCAACTACAGGGATCTGGGGCCAACGTCCTGACTTTC
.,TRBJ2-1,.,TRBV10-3,CAISDMGGASNEQFF,TGTGCCATCTCAGATATGGGGGGGGCGAGTAATGAGCAGTTCTTC
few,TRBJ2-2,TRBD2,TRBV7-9,CASSLWTSGRRGTGELFF,TGTGCCAGCAGCTTATGGACTAGCGGGAGACGAGGCACCGGGGAGCTGTTTTTT
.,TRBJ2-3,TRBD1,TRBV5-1,CASSEGQGRADTQYF,TGCGCCAGCAGCGAAGGACAGGGGCGGGCAGATACGCAGTATTTT
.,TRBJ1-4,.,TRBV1,CTSSQEWTDNEKLFF,TGCACCAGCAGCCAAGAGTGGACGGACAATGAAAAACTGTTTTTT